Given below is one T cell receptor beta chain in context. The sample is drawn from a study of T cell responses to AZD1222 COVID-19 vaccine. The CDR3 is 14 amino acids. Trimming took 3 bases from V and 2 from J, leaving 9 bases between them. The germline gives CDR1 SGHRS, CDR2 YFSETQ. Produced via immunoSEQ multiplex PCR; TCRdb's table is partial and in-frame only. The sample holds some 89,000 clones, over 75% seen once. This sequence was found in an adult in good health. Here the sequenced sample was peripheral blood, taken on day 0 of MenACWY control vaccination. The chain is built from TRBV5-1 and TRBJ2-1, with D uncertain. The CDR3 loop reads CASSSDITYNEQFF. The DNA for the CDR3 is TGCGCCAGCAGCTCCGACATCACCTACAATGAGCAGTTCTTC.